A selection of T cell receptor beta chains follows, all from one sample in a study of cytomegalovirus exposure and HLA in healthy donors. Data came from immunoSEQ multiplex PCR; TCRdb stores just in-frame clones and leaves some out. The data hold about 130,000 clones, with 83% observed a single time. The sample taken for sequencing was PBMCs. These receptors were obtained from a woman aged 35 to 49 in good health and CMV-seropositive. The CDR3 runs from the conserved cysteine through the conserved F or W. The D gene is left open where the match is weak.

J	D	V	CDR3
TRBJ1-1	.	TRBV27	CASSLGGNTEAFF
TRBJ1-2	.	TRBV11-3	CASSLGLEQHGYTF
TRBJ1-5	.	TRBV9	CASSVEGGLQPQHF
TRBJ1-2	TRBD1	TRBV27	CASSEGTGIGYTF
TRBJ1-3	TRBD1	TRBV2	CASSDEGAVAGNTIYF
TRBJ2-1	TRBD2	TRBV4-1	CASSQDLASGRYNEQFF
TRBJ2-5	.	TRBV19	CASSRAGSETQYF
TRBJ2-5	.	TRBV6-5	CASSYSGGGGETQYF
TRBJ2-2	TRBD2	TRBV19	CASSSGGGNTGELFF
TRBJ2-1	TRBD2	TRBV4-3	CASSPGTSRDNEQFF
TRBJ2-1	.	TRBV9	CASSVDVARGVGEQFF
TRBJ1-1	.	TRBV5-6	CASSLLGRESTEAFF
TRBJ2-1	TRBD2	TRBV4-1	CASSPRSGDYNEQFF
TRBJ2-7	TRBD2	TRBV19	CASSGTSYEQYF
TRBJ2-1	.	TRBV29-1	CSVEVVAGNEQFF
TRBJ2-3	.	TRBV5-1	CASSGVQGGTDTQYF
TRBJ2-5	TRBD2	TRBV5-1	CASSSWTSSEETQYF
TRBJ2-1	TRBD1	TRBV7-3	CASTSRTGSNEQFF
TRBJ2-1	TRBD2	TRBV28	CASSSRTSARNTYNEQFF